Below, 6 T cell receptor beta chains from the same sample are listed, as sequenced in a study of stem cell transplantation in POMP-related autoinflammatory disease. Using immunoSEQ multiplex PCR, the repertoire was profiled, and TCRdb retains in-frame clones only, with some absent. This sample has around 32,000 clones, with around 90% found just once. The sample here was CD4+ T cells from PBMCs, taken before stem cell transplantation. These receptors all come from a human donor with POMP-related autoinflammation and immune dysregulation (PRAID).

This clone was found once. The chain links TRBV11-2 to TRBJ2-7, with 7 bases matching TRBD2. The CDR3 is 17 amino acids. Per germline, CDR1 SGHAT and CDR2 FQNNGV. The J segment lost 2 bases and the V segment lost 4 bases, leaving 14 bases of the junction unmatched. The CDR3 sequence is CASSSLRGGRAPYEQYF. The CDR3 DNA follows: TGTGCCAGCAGCTCCCTCCGGGGAGGGAGGGCCCCCTACGAGCAGTACTTC.

The rearrangement joins TRBV10-3 to TRBJ1-1, with 9 bases aligning to TRBD1. This CDR3 contains 13 residues. Germline V lookup: CDR1 ENHRY, CDR2 SYGVKD. V lost 5 bases, J lost 5 bases, and 3 bases stayed unmatched. Written as DNA, the CDR3 is TGTGCCATCAGTCTAGACAGGGGGACTGAAGCTTTCTTT. It yields the protein CAISLDRGTEAFF.

V and J are TRBV13 and TRBJ2-5; D remains unclear. V dropped 3 bases and J dropped 6 bases, with 8 bases sitting between them. This CDR3 has 12 residues. Germline loops: CDR1 PRHDT, CDR2 FYEKMQ (reference sequence). As DNA, the CDR3 is TGTGCCAGCAGCTTTAGTAGGCAGACCCAGTACTTC. It codes for CASSFSRQTQYF.

V gene TRBV7-9 combines with J gene TRBJ2-3; 14 bases fit TRBD2. The trim removed 2 bases at V and 2 bases at J, leaving 9 bases unmatched. The germline V gene encodes CDR1 SEHNR and CDR2 FQNEAQ (reference sequence). The CDR3 loop spans 19 amino acids. CDR3 amino acids: CASSLLRLAGGPNTDTQYF. Written as DNA, the CDR3 is TGTGCCAGCAGCTTACTTCGACTAGCGGGAGGGCCCAACACAGATACGCAGTATTTT.

This chain connects TRBV5-1 to TRBJ2-7; a possible D gene is TRBD2 (7 bases). Trimming stripped 6 bases from V and 0 bases from J, with 13 bases between. Per the germline V gene, CDR1 is SGHRS and CDR2 is YFSETQ. The CDR3 runs to 14 residues. CDR3 DNA: TGCGCCAGCACGAGAGGGGGGGACTCCTACGAGCAGTACTTC. Protein sequence: CASTRGGDSYEQYF. The full variable domain, in which reference TRBV5-1 and TRBJ2-7 provide the parts outside the CDR3, is KAGVTQTPRYLIKTRGQQVTLSCSPISGHRSVSWYQQTPGQGLQFLFEYFSETQRNKGNFPGRFSGRQFSNSRSEMNVSTLELGDSALYLCASTRGGDSYEQYFGPGTRLTVT.

The genes are TRBV9 and TRBJ2-3; D not resolved. CDR1 and CDR2 (germline): SGDLS, YYNGEE. The germline V and J ends were trimmed by 4 bases and 3 bases, with 6 bases remaining between them. The CDR3 covers 12 residues. As DNA, the CDR3 is TGTGCCAGCAGCCCTTTTACAGATACGCAGTATTTT. This translates into CASSPFTDTQYF.